This T cell receptor (beta chain) was obtained from a study of blood T cells in healthy people across ages. The CDR3 has 14 amino acids. Deletions cut 10 bases from V and 2 bases from J, with 14 bases between. CDR1 SNHLY and CDR2 FYNNEI come from the germline V gene. It was with a sample-barcoded 5' primer and a J-beta primer mix that a second PCR of roughly 6 to 12 cycles was run. A single record per CDR3 protein comes from TCRdb applying MiXCR to the 5' RACE reads. This table holds around 1,700,000 distinct CDR3 sequences, under 30% found once. Notes on this clonotype: Its cognate antigen is unknown.

Broader study findings: Naive T cell percentage showed a strong correlation with TCR beta diversity.

This clonotype was obtained from a woman in her 30s in good health. Sequencing used blood. The chain employs TRBV2 and TRBJ2-2; D perhaps matches TRBD1 (6 bases). The CDR3 loop reads CANSGARNTGELFF. Here the CDR3 DNA reads TGTGCCAACTCAGGGGCACGAAACACCGGGGAGCTGTTTTTT.